The 9 T cell receptor beta chains below were found in one sample sequenced in a study of blood T cells in healthy people across ages. With a J-beta primer mix and a sample-barcoded 5' primer, a second PCR ran about 6 to 11 cycles. TCRdb reprocessed the 5' RACE reads with MiXCR, giving one entry per CDR3 protein. The sample holds about 1 million distinct CDR3 sequences, around 27% seen once. The same data also contributed to another study, on T cells of mothers and their children.

The sequencing sample was made of blood. Receptors were obtained from a girl between 2 and 10 years old in good health.

The chain carries TRBV6-1 and TRBJ1-2; tentative D call: TRBD1 (5 bases). CDR1 is MNHNS and CDR2 is SASEGT in the germline V gene. V was cut by 7 bases and J by 4 bases, with 16 bases left in between. The CDR3 length is 14 residues. The CDR3 DNA reads as TGTGCCAGCATAGACAGCCTTTTTATCTATGGCTACACCTTC. Translating it yields CASIDSLFIYGYTF.

The rearrangement links TRBV6-2 or TRBV6-3 to TRBJ1-1, with a possible D match to TRBD1 (5 bases). V lost 7 bases, J lost 6 bases, and 18 bases lay in between. The CDR3 contains 14 residues. Germline V gene sequence: CDR1 MNHEY, CDR2 SVGEGT. The CDR3 sequence: CASTRLAPTAEAFF. In DNA form, the CDR3 reads TGTGCCAGCACCCGTTTGGCGCCGACAGCTGAAGCTTTCTTT.

There are a few counts of this clonotype. The chain employs TRBV20-1 and TRBJ2-7, with a weak D call TRBD2 (6 bases). CDR3 length: 14 amino acids. V shed 0 bases and J shed 3 bases, with 12 bases lying between them. CDR1 and CDR2 (germline): DFQATT, SNEGSKA (reference sequence). This chain's CDR3 is CSARDGSPLYEQYF. The CDR3 DNA is TGCAGTGCTAGAGACGGGAGCCCCCTCTACGAGCAGTACTTC.

This clonotype has only a few counts. V usage is TRBV12-5 and J usage is TRBJ2-5, with D uncertain. The CDR3 length is 17 residues. V shed 0 bases and J shed 2 bases, with 16 bases lying between them. Looked up from germline, CDR1 is LGHNT and CDR2 is FRNRAP. Here the CDR3 reads CASGLVRAAERQETQYF. The CDR3 DNA reads TGTGCTAGTGGTTTGGTACGGGCAGCCGAAAGGCAAGAGACCCAGTACTTC.

Concerning this clonotype itself: The conserved final phenylalanine or tryptophan is absent from the CDR3, which likely points to a read error. V usage is TRBV29-1 and J usage is TRBJ2-7, with D possibly matching TRBD2 (5 bases). Trimming pared 7 bases from V and 6 bases from J, leaving 16 bases between. The CDR3 spans 12 residues. Germline CDR1 SQVTM, CDR2 ANQGSEA. DNA of the CDR3: TGCAGCGCCCAGAGGGATCCAGGCGAGCAGTACCTC. It is translated as CSAQRDPGEQYL.

This sequence joins TRBV4-3 and TRBJ2-2, with 7 bases lining up with TRBD2. V was pared by 3 bases and J by 2 bases, with 9 bases of the junction left unmatched. The CDR3 extends over 17 amino acids. CDR1 and CDR2 from the germline V gene are LGHNA and YSLEER. CDR3 region: CASSQSMGGINTGELFF. DNA for the CDR3: TGCGCCAGCAGCCAGTCCATGGGGGGGATTAACACCGGGGAGCTGTTTTTT.

This chain joins TRBV20-1 and TRBJ2-3; D not resolved. The germline CDR1 and CDR2 sequences are DFQATT and SNEGSKA (reference sequence). The V gene lost 0 bases and the J gene lost 0 bases, with 10 bases spanning the gap. The CDR3 loop spans 15 amino acids. The CDR3, as DNA: TGCAGTGCTAGAGATCTCGATGCTAGCACAGATACGCAGTATTTT. Protein: CSARDLDASTDTQYF.

CDR3 sequence reads: CASSPRQRDSPLHF. The CDR3 nucleotides read TGTGCCAGCAGCCCCCGACAGAGAGACTCACCCCTCCACTTT. The chain combines TRBV4-2 with TRBJ1-6, with D possibly being TRBD1 (5 bases). Germline assignment: CDR1 LGHNA and CDR2 YNFKEQ. CDR3 length: 14 residues. Between the trimmed V and J ends, which lost 4 bases and 10 bases, there was a span of 14 bases.

V is TRBV2 and J is TRBJ2-3; TRBD2 is a possible D gene (6 bases). With 8 bases removed from V and 0 bases from J, the gap between germline ends came to 9 bases. CDR1 SNHLY and CDR2 FYNNEI come from the germline V gene. The CDR3 totals 13 residues. The CDR3 region has the DNA TGTGCCAGCGGGGGGTCTAGCACAGATACGCAGTATTTT. Protein sequence: CASGGSSTDTQYF.